This T cell receptor (beta chain) was sequenced during a study of blood T cell repertoires in COVID-19. Study context: The origin of the acute and convalescent COVID-19 samples was the United States, Italy and Spain. PBMCs, B-cell-depleted T cells, or T cells were the source of the cDNA or gDNA that made up the material.

Authors' methods: Estimated nucleated cell counts came from reference gene primer amplification. Produced via immunoSEQ multiplex PCR; TCRdb's table is partial and in-frame only. D and trimming come from the DNA, and the V and J calls and clone size come from that table. Seen here are about 370,000 clones, roughly 89% observed once, and the top ten hold around 6.3%. The germline V gene encodes CDR1 SGHTA and CDR2 FQGTGA. The J segment lost 4 bases and the V segment lost 1 base, leaving 7 bases of the junction unmatched. This CDR3 comprises 16 residues. This receptor was taken from a man between 18 and 29 years old with active or convalescent COVID-19. The chain links TRBV7-3 to TRBJ2-1; 7 bases line up with TRBD1. The specimen sequenced was peripheral blood. CDR3 DNA: TGTGCCAGCAGCTTAAGAGGGACAGAAAATTACAATGAGCAGTTCTTC. It is translated as CASSLRGTENYNEQFF.